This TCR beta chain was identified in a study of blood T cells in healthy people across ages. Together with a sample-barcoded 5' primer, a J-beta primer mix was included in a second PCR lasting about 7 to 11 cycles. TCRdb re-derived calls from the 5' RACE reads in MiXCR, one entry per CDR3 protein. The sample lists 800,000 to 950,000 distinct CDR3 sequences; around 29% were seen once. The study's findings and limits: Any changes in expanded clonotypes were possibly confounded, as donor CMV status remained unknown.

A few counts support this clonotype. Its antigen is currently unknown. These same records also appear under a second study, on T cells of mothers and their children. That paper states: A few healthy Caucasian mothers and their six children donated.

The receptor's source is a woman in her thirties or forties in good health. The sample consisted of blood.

This CDR3 reads CASSKTGEAYYGYTF. The CDR3 region has the DNA TGTGCCAGCAGCAAGACAGGAGAAGCCTACTATGGCTACACCTTC. V is TRBV6-2 or TRBV6-3 and J is TRBJ1-2, with TRBD1 as a possible D gene (6 bases). This CDR3 is built from 15 residues. Germline V gene lookup returns CDR1 MNHEY and CDR2 SVGEGT. Trimming took off 6 bases at V and 3 bases at J, with 17 bases between the two ends.